Listed below are T cell receptor beta chains from one sample, sequenced in a study of CD8+ T cells in alopecia areata. Assay used: immunoSEQ multiplex PCR; TCRdb lists only in-frame clones, some missing. In the table there are around 97,000 clones, roughly 50% of which are singletons. The sample taken for sequencing was CD4+ T cells sorted from blood. The receptor set was obtained from a human donor in good health. Both conserved end residues are part of each CDR3. D genes are given only for firm matches. Clone size is stated in some rows and not others, as once, few, many or a class when expanded.

D,V,size,J,DNA,CDR3
-,TRBV2,-,TRBJ1-5,TGTGCCAGCAGTGAAGCGGGAGACGGCAATCAGCCCCAGCATTTT,CASSEAGDGNQPQHF
-,TRBV7-9,-,TRBJ1-1,TGTGCCAGCAGCGCCGAACCCGAGAACACTGAAGCTTTCTTT,CASSAEPENTEAFF
-,TRBV29-1,few,TRBJ1-1,TGCAGCGTTAGAAAGGGGCCCACTGAAGCTTTCTTT,CSVRKGPTEAFF
-,TRBV6-5,-,TRBJ1-5,TGTGCCACTAAGACAAAATATAGCAATCAGCCCCAGCATTTT,CATKTKYSNQPQHF
-,TRBV30,few,TRBJ1-4,TGTGCCTGGAAATATGGGGGAACTAATGAAAAACTGTTTTTT,CAWKYGGTNEKLFF
-,TRBV2,-,TRBJ2-3,TGTGCCAGCTGGACGGAGGGAACAGATACGCAGTATTTT,CASWTEGTDTQYF
-,TRBV7-8,-,TRBJ2-7,TGTGCCAGCACGCCTGGCGTGGGGTCCAGCTACGAGCAGTACTTC,CASTPGVGSSYEQYF
-,TRBV15,few,TRBJ1-1,TGTGCCACCAGCACGGCAGGGGTCTCTAACACTGAAGCTTTCTTT,CATSTAGVSNTEAFF
TRBD1,TRBV30,-,TRBJ2-1,TGTGCCTGGAGTGCCGGGACAGGGGGTTACAATGAGCAGTTCTTC,CAWSAGTGGYNEQFF
-,TRBV6-1,once,TRBJ2-1,TGTGCCAGCAGCCCGGGGGCCCCGCCGTTCTTC,CASSPGAPPFF
TRBD1,TRBV10-3,-,TRBJ2-5,TGTGCCATCAGTATAGGACAGGGGGTCGAGACCCAGTACTTC,CAISIGQGVETQYF
-,TRBV5-4,few,TRBJ1-2,TGTGCCAGCAGCTTGGTTGCAGGGTCCTCCTATGGCTACACCTTC,CASSLVAGSSYGYTF
-,TRBV25-1,-,TRBJ1-6,TGTGCCAGCAGTGAATACAGGGGTTCACCCCTCCACTTT,CASSEYRGSPLHF
-,TRBV7-9,once,TRBJ2-7,TGTGCCAGCAGCAACGATGCAGGACGACTTGTCTACTTC,CASSNDAGRLVYF
-,TRBV27,once,TRBJ2-7,TGTGCCAGCAAAGCTACAGGGAGCTACGAGCAGTACTTC,CASKATGSYEQYF
-,TRBV28,-,TRBJ1-1,TGTGCCAGCAGTCCCCCACGGGGTGGCCTTGAAGCTTTCTTT,CASSPPRGGLEAFF
-,TRBV7-2,-,TRBJ2-5,TGTGCCAGCAGCACGTTAAGAAGTTCGGGGGAGACCCAGTACTTC,CASSTLRSSGETQYF
TRBD2,TRBV7-8,-,TRBJ2-4,TGTGCCAGCAGCTTAAGGGAACGTGGACTAGCGGGGGGTAGCAAAAACATTCAGTACTTC,CASSLRERGLAGGSKNIQYF
-,TRBV11-2,-,TRBJ2-6,TGTGCCAGCAGCCCTCGGTCTGGGGCCAACGTCCTGACTTTC,CASSPRSGANVLTF
-,TRBV7-9,-,TRBJ1-1,TGTGCCAGCAGTCTATTTTCAACAGGGAACACTGAAGCTTTCTTT,CASSLFSTGNTEAFF
-,TRBV9,-,TRBJ1-2,TGTGCCAGCAGCTCCCGATCGGGTACAGGGATCTATGGCTACACCTTC,CASSSRSGTGIYGYTF
-,TRBV30,-,TRBJ1-1,TGTGCCGGCGAGGGCGGACAAGCTTTCTTT,CAGEGGQAFF
-,TRBV5-5,-,TRBJ2-1,TGTGCCAGCAGTATGCGGGTGGCGACTTTCAATGAGCAGTTCTTC,CASSMRVATFNEQFF
-,TRBV5-8,few,TRBJ1-4,TGTGCCAGCAGCCCCGGCCCGGGGGCAGCTAATGAAAAACTGTTTTTT,CASSPGPGAANEKLFF
-,TRBV7-2,-,TRBJ2-5,TGTGCCAGCGGACCTCCGGGGGCTCAAGAGACCCAGTACTTC,CASGPPGAQETQYF
-,TRBV28,-,TRBJ2-7,TGTGCCAGCAGTTCCTTCGACTTAACTTACGAGCAGTACTTC,CASSSFDLTYEQYF
TRBD2,TRBV29-1,few,TRBJ2-1,TGCAGCGTTGAGAGGTCTAGCGGGAGGGATGAGCAGTTCTTC,CSVERSSGRDEQFF
TRBD1,TRBV6-5,-,TRBJ1-2,TGTGCCAGCAGCCCGGTTCCAGGGGGCAACTATGGCTACACCTTC,CASSPVPGGNYGYTF
-,TRBV7-3,-,TRBJ2-3,TGTGCCAGCAGCTTAACGGCAGATCTGAGCACAGATACGCAGTATTTT,CASSLTADLSTDTQYF
-,TRBV9,-,TRBJ1-2,TGTGCCAGCAGCGTAGGAAGCGGGACGGAATATGGCTACACCTTC,CASSVGSGTEYGYTF
-,TRBV28,-,TRBJ1-6,TGTGCCAGCAGTTTGTCGCAGGATAATTCACCCCTCCACTTT,CASSLSQDNSPLHF
TRBD2,TRBV15,few,TRBJ2-3,TGTGCCACCAGCAGAGATCTTGGGACTAGCGGGGGGGCCCAAGCAGATACGCAGTATTTT,CATSRDLGTSGGAQADTQYF
-,TRBV29-1,-,TRBJ2-3,TGCAGCGGAGCCCTGGATACGCAGTATTTT,CSGALDTQYF
-,TRBV15,-,TRBJ2-1,TGTGCCACCAGCAGAGATTCCTTTAGAGTGCCTCCGGAGTTCTTC,CATSRDSFRVPPEFF
TRBD1,TRBV6-5,few,TRBJ2-7,TGTGCCAGCAGGACCGCCGGGACAGGGGGCGTCGAGCAGTACTTC,CASRTAGTGGVEQYF
-,TRBV30,once,TRBJ2-3,TGTGCCTGGAGTGGGGGTACAGATACGCAGTATTTT,CAWSGGTDTQYF
-,TRBV29-1,-,TRBJ2-7,TGCAGGACGGAGGAAGGGAAGCACGAGCAGTACTTC,CRTEEGKHEQYF
-,TRBV20-1,few,TRBJ2-1,TGCAGTGCTGGGGGGCCGAATGAGCAGTTCTTC,CSAGGPNEQFF
TRBD2,TRBV28,-,TRBJ2-3,TGTGCCAGCAGTCCGCCTATGGGCGGGGGGGCAGATACGCAGTATTTT,CASSPPMGGGADTQYF
-,TRBV29-1,few,TRBJ1-2,TGCAGCGTCACGCAAGTACAGCGGAACTATGGCTACACCTTC,CSVTQVQRNYGYTF
-,TRBV9,-,TRBJ1-2,TGTGCCAGCAGCTCAAATGGGGGTTTTAACTATGGCTACACCTTC,CASSSNGGFNYGYTF
TRBD2,TRBV7-2,-,TRBJ2-5,TGTGCCAGCAGCACGCGCCGGGGGGTCGGGGAGACCCAGTACTTC,CASSTRRGVGETQYF
-,TRBV5-6,-,TRBJ1-1,TGTGCCAGCAGCTACACAGGGCCTAATGAAGCTTTCTTT,CASSYTGPNEAFF
-,TRBV7-2,-,TRBJ1-2,TGTGCCAGCAGCTTAGACGTTGGCCCGGGCTACACCTTC,CASSLDVGPGYTF
-,TRBV4-1,-,TRBJ2-2,TGCGCCAGCAGCCAACCCAGTAGTACGAACACCGGGGAGCTGTTTTTT,CASSQPSSTNTGELFF
-,TRBV30,-,TRBJ2-7,TGTGCCTGGAGTGCGGGCGGAAGCTCCTACGAGCAGTACTTC,CAWSAGGSSYEQYF
-,TRBV5-1,-,TRBJ2-7,TGCGCCAGCAGCTCAGAGAATGCCTACGAGCAGTACTTC,CASSSENAYEQYF
-,TRBV29-1,few,TRBJ1-1,TGCAGCGTTGCTCAGGGAATTGGCACTGAAGCTTTCTTT,CSVAQGIGTEAFF
-,TRBV30,-,TRBJ2-7,TGTGCCTGGAACTCCGGGACGGTCTCCTACGAGCAGTACTTC,CAWNSGTVSYEQYF
TRBD1,TRBV2,-,TRBJ2-1,TGTGCCAGCTCTAAGCCGGGACAGGGTACCAATGAGCAGTTCTTC,CASSKPGQGTNEQFF
TRBD1,TRBV18,few,TRBJ1-2,TGTGCCAGCTCACCCCCAGGGGGCCGCAACTATGGCTACACCTTC,CASSPPGGRNYGYTF
-,TRBV6-1,-,TRBJ2-5,TGTGCCAGCAGTAGGCGTGACGCAGAAGAGACCCAGTACTTC,CASSRRDAEETQYF
TRBD2,TRBV5-1,once,TRBJ2-3,TGCGCCAGCAACAGCGGGGGGTCTAGCACAGATACGCAGTATTTT,CASNSGGSSTDTQYF
TRBD1,TRBV12-5,once,TRBJ1-2,TGTGCTAGTGGTTTGGTAGAAGTCCCTCGGGACAGGGAATATGGCTACACCTTC,CASGLVEVPRDREYGYTF